This T cell receptor (beta chain) appears in the sequencing data of a study of immune characterization of retroperitoneal liposarcoma. CDR3 length: 16 amino acids. J was trimmed by 2 bases and V by 4 bases; bases with no gene match: 10. Germline assignment: CDR1 MGHRA and CDR2 YSYEKL. TCRdb reanalysed the PCR reads using MiXCR and keeps one entry per CDR3 protein. The sample lists about 10,000 distinct CDR3 sequences; over 35% were seen once. This clonotype was observed at least ten times. This sequence joins TRBV4-1 and TRBJ2-5, with TRBD1 identical over 7 bases. This clonotype originated in a male donor with retroperitoneal liposarcoma. Sequences were obtained from tumor tissue. The CDR3 loop is CASSPTDRDRQETQYF. For the CDR3, the DNA is TGCGCCAGCAGCCCTACAGACCGGGACAGACAAGAGACCCAGTACTTC.